This note documents a single T cell receptor beta chain sequence. Its target is not known. This record comes from a study of T cell repertoires in cytomegalovirus infection. Overall study: Based on public TCR beta signatures, there were indications of CMV infection and of a matching HLA type.

TCRdb reanalysed the reads using MiXCR and keeps one entry per CDR3 protein. The data hold around 180,000 distinct CDR3 sequences, with approximately 19% observed a single time. The study, taken as a whole, reports: Carriers of CMV and the relevant HLA type were discriminated by public TCR beta frequency. Ex vivo responses were dominated by HLA-C-restricted CMV-specific TCR beta clonotypes.

CDR3 length equals 16 residues. Germline CDR1 is KGHSH and CDR2 is LQKENI. V gave up 6 bases and J gave up 2 bases, with 19 bases separating them. The sequenced sample consisted of PBMCs. The chain links TRBV18 to TRBJ1-1, with D tentatively TRBD1 (6 bases). The source of this sequence is a human donor in good health (CMV status not recorded). Some clones in this sample may be carry-over from other donors' samples. The DNA of the CDR3 is TGTGCCAGCTCCCCTCAGACAGGTCGATTAAACACTGAAGCTTTCTTT. Translating gives CASSPQTGRLNTEAFF.